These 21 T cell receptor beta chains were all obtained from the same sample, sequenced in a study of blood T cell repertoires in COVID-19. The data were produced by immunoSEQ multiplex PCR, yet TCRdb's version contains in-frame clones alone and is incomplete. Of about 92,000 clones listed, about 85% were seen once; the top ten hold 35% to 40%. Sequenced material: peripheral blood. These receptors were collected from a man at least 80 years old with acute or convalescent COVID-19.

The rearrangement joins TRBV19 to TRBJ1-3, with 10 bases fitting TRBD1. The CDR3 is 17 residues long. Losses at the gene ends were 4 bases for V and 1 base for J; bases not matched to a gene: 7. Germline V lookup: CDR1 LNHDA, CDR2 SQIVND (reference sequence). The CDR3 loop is CASSRFPGQGSGNTIYF. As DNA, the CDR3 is TGTGCCAGTAGTAGGTTTCCGGGACAGGGGTCTGGAAACACCATATATTTT. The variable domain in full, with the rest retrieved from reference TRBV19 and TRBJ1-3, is DGGITQSPKYLFRKEGQNVTLSCEQNLNHDAMYWYRQDPGQGLRLIYYSQIVNDFQKGDIAEGYSVSREKKESFPLTVTSAQKNPTAFYLCASSRFPGQGSGNTIYFGEGSWLTVV.

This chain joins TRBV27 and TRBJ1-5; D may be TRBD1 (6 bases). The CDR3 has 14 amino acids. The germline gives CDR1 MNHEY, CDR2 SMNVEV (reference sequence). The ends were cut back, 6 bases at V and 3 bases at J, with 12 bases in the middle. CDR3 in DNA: TGTGCCAGCAGAATACTGGGGGCCAATCAGCCCCAGCATTTT. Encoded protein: CASRILGANQPQHF.

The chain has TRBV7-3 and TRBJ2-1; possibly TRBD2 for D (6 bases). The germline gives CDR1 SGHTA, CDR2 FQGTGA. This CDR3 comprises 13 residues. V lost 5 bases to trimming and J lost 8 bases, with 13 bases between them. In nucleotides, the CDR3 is TGTGCCAGCAGCGGAGCGTCGGGAGATGAGCAGTTCTTC. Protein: CASSGASGDEQFF. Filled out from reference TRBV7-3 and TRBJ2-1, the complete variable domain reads GAGVSQTPSNKVTEKGKYVELRCDPISGHTALYWYRQSLGQGPEFLIYFQGTGAADDSGLPNDRFFAVRPEGSVSTLKIQRTERGDSAVYLCASSGASGDEQFFGPGTRLTVL.

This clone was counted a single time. The CDR3 coding sequence is TGTGCCTGCTTAGCGGAGGGCCCCGATACGCAGTATTTT. The encoded protein is CACLAEGPDTQYF. The chain employs TRBV30 and TRBJ2-3; D is possibly TRBD2 (6 bases). This CDR3 spans 13 amino acids. Germline lookup yields CDR1 GTSNPN and CDR2 SVGIG (reference sequence). The V gene lost 6 bases and the J gene lost 6 bases, with 16 bases spanning the gap.

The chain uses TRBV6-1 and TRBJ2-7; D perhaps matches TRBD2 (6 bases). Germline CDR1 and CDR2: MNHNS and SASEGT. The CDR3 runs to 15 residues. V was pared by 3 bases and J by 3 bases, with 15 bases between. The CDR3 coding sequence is TGTGCCAGCAGTGAGGTCGGGGGTGTAGGCTACGAGCAGTACTTC. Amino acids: CASSEVGGVGYEQYF.

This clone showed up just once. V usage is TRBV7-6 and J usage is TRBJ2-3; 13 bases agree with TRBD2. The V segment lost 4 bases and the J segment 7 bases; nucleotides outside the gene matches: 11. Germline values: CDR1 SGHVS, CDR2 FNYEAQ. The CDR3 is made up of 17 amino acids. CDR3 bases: TGTGCCAGCAGCTCACCTCTGGGGACTAGCGGGACCAATACGCAGTATTTT. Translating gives CASSSPLGTSGTNTQYF.

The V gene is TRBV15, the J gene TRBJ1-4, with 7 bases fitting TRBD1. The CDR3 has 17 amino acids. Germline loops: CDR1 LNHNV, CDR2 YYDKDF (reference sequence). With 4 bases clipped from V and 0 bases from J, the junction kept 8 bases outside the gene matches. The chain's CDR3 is CATSTYSGTATNEKLFF. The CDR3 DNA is TGTGCCACCAGCACTTATTCCGGGACAGCAACTAATGAAAAACTGTTTTTT.

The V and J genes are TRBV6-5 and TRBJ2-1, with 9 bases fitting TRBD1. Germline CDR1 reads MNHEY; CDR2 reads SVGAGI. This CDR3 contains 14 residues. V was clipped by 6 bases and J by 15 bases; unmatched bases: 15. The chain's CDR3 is CASSAAFRDRERFF. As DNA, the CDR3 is TGTGCCAGCAGCGCTGCCTTCCGGGACAGGGAACGGTTCTTC.

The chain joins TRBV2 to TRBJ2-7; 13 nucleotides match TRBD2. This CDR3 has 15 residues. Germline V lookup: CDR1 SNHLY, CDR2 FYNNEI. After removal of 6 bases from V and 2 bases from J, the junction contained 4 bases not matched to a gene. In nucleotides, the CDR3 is TGTGCCAGCAGGGACGGACTAGCGGGAGCCTACGAGCAGTACTTC. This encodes CASRDGLAGAYEQYF.

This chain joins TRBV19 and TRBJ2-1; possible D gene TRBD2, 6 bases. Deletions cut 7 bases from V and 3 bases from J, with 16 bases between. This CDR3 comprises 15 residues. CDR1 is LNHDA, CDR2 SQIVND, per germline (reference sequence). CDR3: CASNPGDPRYNEQFF. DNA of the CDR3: TGTGCCAGTAACCCGGGAGACCCCCGCTACAATGAGCAGTTCTTC.

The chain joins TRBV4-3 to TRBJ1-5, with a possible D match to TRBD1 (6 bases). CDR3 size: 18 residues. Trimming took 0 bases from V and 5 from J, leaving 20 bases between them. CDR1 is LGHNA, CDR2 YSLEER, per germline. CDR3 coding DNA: TGCGCCAGCAGCCAAGATTGGCAGGGGAGTTTAACCGATCAGCCCCAGCATTTT. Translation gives CASSQDWQGSLTDQPQHF.

CDR3 coding DNA: TGTGCCAGCATTCGGGCAGCGGGAGGTTCTTTGACCAATGAGCAGTTCTTC. Its translation is CASIRAAGGSLTNEQFF. The chain links TRBV6-6 to TRBJ2-1; TRBD2 aligns across 9 bases. V trimming: 7 bases; J trimming: 6 bases; junction bases outside the gene matches: 16. This CDR3 has 17 residues. Germline V gene data show CDR1 as MNHNY and CDR2 as SVGAGI (reference sequence).

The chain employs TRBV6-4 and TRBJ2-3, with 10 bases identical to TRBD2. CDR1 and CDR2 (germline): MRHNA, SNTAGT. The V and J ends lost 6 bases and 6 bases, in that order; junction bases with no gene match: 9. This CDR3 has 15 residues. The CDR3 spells CASSVLAGGLDTQYF. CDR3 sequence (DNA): TGTGCCAGCAGCGTTTTAGCGGGAGGCTTGGATACGCAGTATTTT.

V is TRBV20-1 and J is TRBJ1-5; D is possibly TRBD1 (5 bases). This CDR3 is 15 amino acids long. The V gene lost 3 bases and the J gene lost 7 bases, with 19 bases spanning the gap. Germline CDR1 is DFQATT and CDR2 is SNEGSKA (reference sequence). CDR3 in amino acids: CSASWRGQGGQPQHF. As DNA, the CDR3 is TGCAGTGCTAGTTGGCGTGGGCAGGGTGGACAGCCCCAGCATTTT.

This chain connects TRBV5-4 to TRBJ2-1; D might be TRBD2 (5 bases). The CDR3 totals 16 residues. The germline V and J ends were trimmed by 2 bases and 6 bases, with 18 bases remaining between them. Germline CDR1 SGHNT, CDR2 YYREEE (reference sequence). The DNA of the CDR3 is TGTGCCAGCAGCTTTGAGGCTAGGGCCCGGGGCAATGAGCAGTTCTTC. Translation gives CASSFEARARGNEQFF. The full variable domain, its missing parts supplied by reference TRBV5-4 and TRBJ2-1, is ETGVTQSPTHLIKTRGQQVTLRCSSQSGHNTVSWYQQALGQGPQFIFQYYREEENGRGNFPPRFSGLQFPNYSSELNVNALELDDSALYLCASSFEARARGNEQFFGPGTRLTVL.

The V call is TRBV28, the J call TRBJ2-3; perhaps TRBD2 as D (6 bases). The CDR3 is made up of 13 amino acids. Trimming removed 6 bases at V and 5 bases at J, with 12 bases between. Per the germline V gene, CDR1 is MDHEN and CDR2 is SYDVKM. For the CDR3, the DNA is TGTGCCAGCAGGCTCGGGGGTCGAGATACGCAGTATTTT. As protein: CASRLGGRDTQYF.

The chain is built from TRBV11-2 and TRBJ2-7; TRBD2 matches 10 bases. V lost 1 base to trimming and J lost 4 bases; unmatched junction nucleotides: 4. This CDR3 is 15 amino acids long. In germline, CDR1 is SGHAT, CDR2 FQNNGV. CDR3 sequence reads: CASSLGPSGRYEQYF. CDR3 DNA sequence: TGTGCCAGCAGCTTAGGACCTAGCGGGAGATACGAGCAGTACTTC.

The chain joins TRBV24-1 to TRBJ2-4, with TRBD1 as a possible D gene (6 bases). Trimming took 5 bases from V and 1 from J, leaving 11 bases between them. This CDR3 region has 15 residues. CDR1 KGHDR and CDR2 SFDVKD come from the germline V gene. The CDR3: CATSGTTGAKNIQYF. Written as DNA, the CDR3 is TGTGCCACCAGTGGGACAACAGGGGCCAAAAACATTCAGTACTTC.

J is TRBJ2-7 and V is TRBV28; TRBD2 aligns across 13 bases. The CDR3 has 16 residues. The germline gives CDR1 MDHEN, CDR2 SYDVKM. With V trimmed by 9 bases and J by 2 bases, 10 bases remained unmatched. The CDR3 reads CARGAGLAGVAYEQYF. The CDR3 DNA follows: TGTGCCAGGGGGGCTGGACTAGCGGGAGTGGCCTACGAGCAGTACTTC.

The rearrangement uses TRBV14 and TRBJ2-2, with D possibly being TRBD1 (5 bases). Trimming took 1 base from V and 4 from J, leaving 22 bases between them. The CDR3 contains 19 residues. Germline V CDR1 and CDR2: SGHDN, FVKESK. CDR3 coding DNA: TGTGCCAGCAGCCAAGGAATGGCCCGGTGGGGAAGGGGCACCGGGGAGCTGTTTTTT. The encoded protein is CASSQGMARWGRGTGELFF.

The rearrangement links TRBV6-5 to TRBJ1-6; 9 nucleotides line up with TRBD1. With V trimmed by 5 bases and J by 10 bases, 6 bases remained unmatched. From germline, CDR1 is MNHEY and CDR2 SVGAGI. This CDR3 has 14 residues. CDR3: CASSRDRDASPLHF. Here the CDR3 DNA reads TGTGCCAGCAGTAGGGACAGGGATGCATCACCCCTCCACTTT.